The 27 T cell receptor beta chains presented below share a single source sample, sequenced in a study of chemoradiotherapy in HPV16-positive cancers. Assay: immunoSEQ multiplex PCR; the TCRdb copy retains only in-frame clones and omits some. The repertoire has 9,500 to 15,000 clones, approximately 86% of them found once; the top ten carry around 5%. Material: blood, obtained from a patient who underwent chemoradiotherapy. The receptors originated from a human donor with HPV-associated anogenital cancer.

The rearrangement joins TRBV11-3 to TRBJ2-1; D tentatively reads TRBD1 or TRBD2 (5 bases each). Per the germline V gene, CDR1 is SGHNT and CDR2 is YENEEA. The CDR3 contains 16 residues. V was shortened by 1 base and J by 3 bases, with 13 bases between the two germline ends. CDR3 coding DNA: TGTGCCAGCAGCTTAGTGGCCGGGGCTAACTACAATGAGCAGTTCTTC. Translation gives CASSLVAGANYNEQFF.

This rearrangement joins TRBV7-9 to TRBJ1-3; tentatively, D is TRBD1 (5 bases). V lost 5 bases, J lost 0 bases, and 14 bases lay in between. Per germline, CDR1 SEHNR and CDR2 FQNEAQ (reference sequence). The CDR3 length is 16 residues. DNA for the CDR3: TGTGCCAGCAGCCCCAGGCAGGGAAGCTCTGGAAACACCATATATTTT. Residues: CASSPRQGSSGNTIYF.

A single count supports this clone. The chain recombines TRBV18 with TRBJ1-5; D might be TRBD1 (6 bases). In germline, CDR1 is KGHSH, CDR2 LQKENI. The germline V and J ends were trimmed by 4 bases and 3 bases, with 10 bases remaining between them. The CDR3 has 14 amino acids. CDR3 amino acids: CASSLTGNNQPQHF. CDR3 DNA sequence: TGTGCCAGCTCACTAACAGGGAACAATCAGCCCCAGCATTTT.

The rearrangement joins TRBV5-6 to TRBJ2-7, with 8 positions matching TRBD1. The germline gives CDR1 SGHDT, CDR2 YYEEEE. V shed 5 bases and J 4 bases; nucleotides not matched to a gene: 11. The length of the CDR3 is 15 residues. As DNA, the CDR3 is TGTGCCAGCAGATCCCTCGGGACAGGTTCGTACGAGCAGTACGTC. Residues: CASRSLGTGSYEQYV.

The genes are TRBV4-1 and TRBJ2-1, with 8 bases aligning to TRBD2. Trimming took 0 bases from V and 4 from J; bases not matched to a gene: 8. Germline CDR1 is MGHRA and CDR2 is YSYEKL. This CDR3 region has 17 residues. CDR3 DNA: TGCGCCAGCAGCCAAGATATGAGCGGGGGTCCGTACAATGAGCAGTTCTTC. Translation: CASSQDMSGGPYNEQFF.

The DNA of the CDR3 is TGTGCCAGCTCACCAGTTACCCCCGGGACAGGCACAGATACGCAGTATTTT. It is translated as CASSPVTPGTGTDTQYF. This sequence joins TRBV18 and TRBJ2-3, with 7 bases that match TRBD1. Germline CDR1 and CDR2: KGHSH and LQKENI. J was trimmed by 1 base and V by 2 bases; bases with no gene match: 9. CDR3 size: 17 residues.

The chain employs TRBV5-1 and TRBJ2-3; the D is unclear. Trimming stripped 3 bases from V and 3 bases from J, with 8 bases between. This CDR3 has 13 residues. Germline-derived CDR1 and CDR2 are SGHRS and YFSETQ. The chain's CDR3 is CASSYGSTDTQYF. DNA for the CDR3: TGCGCCAGCAGCTACGGTTCAACAGATACGCAGTATTTT.

The rearrangement joins TRBV6-1 to TRBJ1-1; D unresolved. CDR3 length: 13 residues. Germline values: CDR1 MNHNS, CDR2 SASEGT. V shed 6 bases and J shed 7 bases, with 15 bases lying between them. The CDR3 nucleotides are TGTGCCAGCAGGAAAGGTGGCAGCGATGAAGCTTTCTTT. Its protein product is CASRKGGSDEAFF.

V usage is TRBV5-1 and J usage is TRBJ1-2, with 8 bases identical to TRBD1. V was clipped by 4 bases and J by 8 bases; unmatched bases: 10. The CDR3 is made up of 14 amino acids. CDR1 and CDR2 from the germline V gene are SGHRS and YFSETQ. CDR3 sequence reads: CASSRGQANWGYTF. The CDR3 DNA sequence: TGCGCCAGCAGCAGGGGACAGGCAAACTGGGGCTACACCTTC.

For the CDR3, the DNA is TGTGCCAGCAGCTTAGAGCCAAACACCGGGGAGCTGTTTTTT. Its protein is CASSLEPNTGELFF. The chain employs TRBV7-6 and TRBJ2-2; D gene ambiguous. CDR3 length: 14 residues. Germline V lookup: CDR1 SGHVS, CDR2 FNYEAQ. With 1 base removed from V and 2 bases from J, the gap between germline ends came to 5 bases.

The chain joins TRBV4-1 to TRBJ2-1; 10 bases agree with TRBD2. The length of the CDR3 is 17 residues. CDR1 and CDR2 from the germline V gene are MGHRA and YSYEKL. V lost 1 base to trimming and J lost 0 bases; unmatched junction nucleotides: 3. The CDR3 bases are TGCGCCAGCAGCCAAGTTAGCGGGGGGAGCTCCTACAATGAGCAGTTCTTC. Its protein is CASSQVSGGSSYNEQFF.

This clone has just one count. V is TRBV2 and J is TRBJ1-4, with D possibly matching TRBD1 (6 bases). There are 17 residues in the CDR3. Trimming shortened V by 6 bases and J by 0 bases, and 17 bases separated the two germline ends. CDR1 is SNHLY and CDR2 is FYNNEI in the germline V gene. The CDR3 nucleotides read TGTGCCAGCAGGGTTACCCCCCCAGGGGCAACTAATGAAAAACTGTTTTTT. It yields the protein CASRVTPPGATNEKLFF. Supplemented by reference TRBV2 and TRBJ1-4, the full variable domain reads EPEVTQTPSHQVTQMGQEVILRCVPISNHLYFYWYRQILGQKVEFLVSFYNNEISEKSEIFDDQFSVERPDGSNFTLKIRSTKLEDSAMYFCASRVTPPGATNEKLFFGSGTQLSVL.

CDR3 sequence: CASRPSLTGELFF. DNA of the CDR3: TGTGCCAGCAGGCCATCCTTAACCGGGGAGCTGTTTTTT. The chain employs TRBV6-4 and TRBJ2-2; unclear D gene. Trimming took off 6 bases at V and 5 bases at J, with 10 bases between the two ends. This CDR3 comprises 13 residues. Germline CDR1 reads MRHNA; CDR2 reads SNTAGT.

This rearrangement joins TRBV5-1 to TRBJ1-1; maybe TRBD1 (5 bases). CDR3 length: 14 amino acids. CDR1 and CDR2 (germline): SGHRS, YFSETQ. V was shortened by 0 bases and J by 11 bases, with 17 bases between the two germline ends. For the CDR3, the DNA is TGCGCCAGCAGCTTGGCTTCAGGGACGGGTGGCGCTTTCTTT. It yields the protein CASSLASGTGGAFF. The full variable domain, its missing parts supplied by reference TRBV5-1 and TRBJ1-1, is KAGVTQTPRYLIKTRGQQVTLSCSPISGHRSVSWYQQTPGQGLQFLFEYFSETQRNKGNFPGRFSGRQFSNSRSEMNVSTLELGDSALYLCASSLASGTGGAFFGQGTRLTVV.

V usage is TRBV5-1 and J usage is TRBJ2-2; D is perhaps TRBD2 (6 bases). The CDR3 consists of 16 residues. Germline loops: CDR1 SGHRS, CDR2 YFSETQ. Deletions cut 1 base from V and 7 bases from J, with 17 bases between. CDR3 sequence (DNA): TGCGCCAGCAGCTTGATAGGGGAGGTTGGCAGCGGGGAGCTGTTTTTT. This encodes CASSLIGEVGSGELFF.

This chain uses TRBV7-2 with TRBJ1-2, with D maybe TRBD1 (5 bases). The germline V gene has CDR1 SGHTA and CDR2 FQGNSA. The CDR3 consists of 14 residues. V was trimmed by 4 bases and J by 3 bases, leaving 12 bases between them. Written as DNA, the CDR3 is TGTGCCAGCAGCTCTCGAGGGGTCGACTATGGCTACACCTTC. This translates into CASSSRGVDYGYTF.

The rearrangement uses TRBV5-6 and TRBJ2-1; no firm D call. Germline V CDR1 and CDR2: SGHDT, YYEEEE. V was clipped by 4 bases and J by 6 bases, with 5 bases between them. The CDR3 is 11 residues long. Written as DNA, the CDR3 is TGTGCCAGCAGCCTTAGCAATGAGCAGTTCTTC. Residues: CASSLSNEQFF.

The CDR3 DNA is TGTGCCAGCAGTGAGGGGTACACCGGGGAGCTGTTTTTT. It is translated as CASSEGYTGELFF. The rearrangement joins TRBV2 to TRBJ2-2; D is unresolved. There are 13 residues in the CDR3. Trimming removed 3 bases at V and 3 bases at J, with 5 bases between. Germline CDR1 SNHLY, CDR2 FYNNEI.

The J gene is TRBJ2-5, the V gene TRBV7-3, with D maybe TRBD2 (6 bases). Trimming stripped 0 bases from V and 3 bases from J, with 11 bases between. The CDR3 covers 15 residues. Looked up from germline, CDR1 is SGHTA and CDR2 is FQGTGA. The CDR3 sequence: CASSLTAGGEETQYF. DNA of the CDR3: TGTGCCAGCAGCTTAACGGCAGGAGGGGAAGAGACCCAGTACTTC.

This clone has a single count. This rearrangement joins TRBV4-1 to TRBJ2-7; TRBD1 matches 8 bases. From germline, CDR1 is MGHRA and CDR2 YSYEKL. The CDR3 sequence is 17 residues long. With 0 bases clipped from V and 5 bases from J, the junction kept 12 bases outside the gene matches. This CDR3 is CASSQDGPTGVSHEQYF. CDR3 nucleotide sequence: TGCGCCAGCAGCCAAGATGGCCCGACAGGGGTGAGCCACGAGCAGTACTTC.

The chain recombines TRBV19 with TRBJ2-3; 9 bases match TRBD2. Germline CDR1 and CDR2: LNHDA and SQIVND (reference sequence). This CDR3 contains 16 residues. The junction had 6 bases not matched to a gene; V was cut back by 5 bases and J by 0 bases. CDR3 sequence reads: CASSGDSGGSTDTQYF. DNA of the CDR3: TGTGCCAGTAGTGGGGATAGCGGGGGTAGCACAGATACGCAGTATTTT.

This clone was seen only once. The V and J genes are TRBV5-1 and TRBJ1-2; D call uncertain. Trimming removed 2 bases at V and 0 bases at J, with 5 bases between. The germline CDR1 and CDR2 sequences are SGHRS and YFSETQ. The CDR3 consists of 13 residues. CDR3 loop: CASSFDPNYGYTF. For the CDR3, the DNA is TGCGCCAGCAGCTTCGATCCTAACTATGGCTACACCTTC.

The genes are TRBV5-5 and TRBJ2-5; 10 bases line up with TRBD1. V dropped 1 base and J dropped 4; count of bases not matched to a gene: 7. CDR1 is SGHKS, CDR2 YYEKEE, per germline (reference sequence). The CDR3 spans 16 residues. The DNA for the CDR3 is TGTGCCAGCAGCTTGAGACAGGGGGCAGGGGGAGAGACCCAGTACTTC. Translating it yields CASSLRQGAGGETQYF.

The rearrangement uses TRBV10-3 and TRBJ2-2, with D possibly TRBD2 on 7 matching bases. This CDR3 contains 14 residues. Germline lookup yields CDR1 ENHRY and CDR2 SYGVKD. V lost 7 bases to trimming and J lost 3 bases, with 12 bases between them. For the CDR3, the DNA is TGTGCCATCAAGGGGGGGGAGGACACCGGGGAGCTGTTTTTT. Protein product: CAIKGGEDTGELFF.

Written as DNA, the CDR3 is TGTGCCAGCACTCGAAGGTGGGGAGACACTACTAACTATGGCTACACCTTC. Its translation is CASTRRWGDTTNYGYTF. The J gene is TRBJ1-2, the V gene TRBV2; D gene ambiguous. V lost 7 bases and J lost 0, with 21 bases in between. Germline V gene sequence: CDR1 SNHLY, CDR2 FYNNEI. CDR3 length: 17 residues.

V is TRBV7-9 and J is TRBJ1-2, with D uncertain. There are 13 residues in the CDR3. CDR1 and CDR2 from the germline V gene are SEHNR and FQNEAQ (reference sequence). The V gene lost 0 bases and the J gene lost 8 bases, with 10 bases spanning the gap. The CDR3: CASSLAAALGYTF. DNA of the CDR3: TGTGCCAGCAGCTTAGCGGCGGCTCTGGGCTACACCTTC.

The rearrangement links TRBV6-5 to TRBJ1-1, with 8 bases aligning to TRBD1. The CDR3 length is 16 residues. The germline CDR1 and CDR2 sequences are MNHEY and SVGAGI. With 3 bases clipped from V and 1 base from J, the junction kept 7 bases outside the gene matches. CDR3 residues: CASSYGQGQGNTEAFF. The CDR3 DNA is TGTGCCAGCAGTTATGGCCAAGGACAGGGGAACACTGAAGCTTTCTTT.